A single sample is the source of the 15 T cell receptor beta chains below, sequenced in a study of cytotoxic CD8 clonotypes in ibrutinib-treated CLL. The data were produced by immunoSEQ multiplex PCR, yet TCRdb's version contains in-frame clones alone and is incomplete. The table lists fewer than 400,000 clones, roughly 70% of them singletons. The starting material was PBMCs, obtained after 36 months of ibrutinib treatment. The source of these receptors is a human donor with chronic lymphocytic leukemia.

This clone was observed a few times. Other DNA sequences of this sample code for an identical CDR3. The chain links TRBV15 to TRBJ2-5; no definite D call. CDR1 is LNHNV, CDR2 YYDKDF, per germline (reference sequence). The ends were cut back, 0 bases at V and 2 bases at J, with 7 bases in the middle. The CDR3 is 14 residues long. The CDR3 DNA follows: TGTGCCACCAGCAGAGATATCGGTCAAGAGACCCAGTACTTC. Translated, it gives CATSRDIGQETQYF. The full variable domain, with the rest looked up from reference TRBV15 and TRBJ2-5, is DAMVIQNPRYQVTQFGKPVTLSCSQTLNHNVMYWYQQKSSQAPKLLFHYYDKDFNNEADTPDNFQSRRPNTSFCFLDIRSPGLGDTAMYLCATSRDIGQETQYFGPGTRLLVL.

This clone was observed a handful of times. The V and J genes are TRBV6-4 and TRBJ2-2; 9 bases fit TRBD1. This CDR3 region has 15 residues. CDR1 MRHNA and CDR2 SNTAGT come from the germline V gene. After removal of 4 bases from V and 4 bases from J, the junction contained 4 bases not matched to a gene. This CDR3 reads CASSANRGRTGELFF. For the CDR3, the DNA is TGTGCCAGCAGTGCGAACAGGGGGCGCACCGGGGAGCTGTTTTTT.

The DNA of the CDR3 is TGTGCCAGCAGCTTAGGGGCCTACGAGCAGTACTTC. Amino acid sequence: CASSLGAYEQYF. The V call is TRBV11-1, the J call TRBJ2-7; D gene ambiguous. The CDR3 loop spans 12 amino acids. V gave up 1 base and J gave up 2 bases, with 3 bases separating them. In germline, CDR1 is SGHAT, CDR2 FQDESV (reference sequence).

The CDR3 coding sequence is TGCGCCAGCAGCCAGATGGGTGACTGGGGGTACGAGCAGTACTTC. Its protein product is CASSQMGDWGYEQYF. The chain carries TRBV4-1 and TRBJ2-7, with D perhaps TRBD1 or TRBD2 (5 bases each). This CDR3 has 15 amino acids. V lost 3 bases and J lost 4, with 16 bases in between. Per germline, CDR1 MGHRA and CDR2 YSYEKL.

The rearrangement uses TRBV21-1 and TRBJ1-3. TRBV21-1 is termed a pseudogene. CDR3 size: 16 residues. CDR3 amino acids: CASSKEGRSSGNTIYF. The CDR3 nucleotides read TGTGCCAGCAGCAAAGAGGGACGGAGCTCTGGAAACACCATATATTTT.

CDR3 sequence reads: CASSLVGNTIYF. In DNA form, the CDR3 reads TGTGCCAGCAGCTTAGTCGGAAACACCATATATTTT. J is TRBJ1-3 and V is TRBV13, with D unresolved. Per the germline V gene, CDR1 is PRHDT and CDR2 is FYEKMQ (reference sequence). This CDR3 has 12 amino acids. Trimming removed 1 base from V and 4 bases from J, with 2 bases in between. Looking up the rest from reference TRBV13 and TRBJ1-3 gives the full variable domain: AAGVIQSPRHLIKEKRETATLKCYPIPRHDTVYWYQQGPGQDPQFLISFYEKMQSDKGSIPDRFSAQQFSDYHSELNMSSLELGDSALYFCASSLVGNTIYFGEGSWLTVV.

This sequence joins TRBV9 and TRBJ2-1, with D possibly being TRBD2 (5 bases). The CDR3 length is 18 residues. V was cut by 4 bases and J by 5 bases, with 25 bases left in between. Germline V gene data show CDR1 as SGDLS and CDR2 as YYNGEE. This chain's CDR3 is CASSLYLDGRLSHNEQFF. CDR3 coding DNA: TGTGCCAGCAGCCTCTACCTAGATGGGAGACTATCCCACAATGAGCAGTTCTTC.

The CDR3 spells CASSEDLWSYEQYF. CDR3 coding DNA: TGCGCCAGCAGTGAGGATCTGTGGTCCTACGAGCAGTACTTC. The chain carries TRBV10-2 and TRBJ2-7, with no clear D. This CDR3 has 14 residues. Trimming removed 2 bases at V and 1 base at J, with 9 bases between. CDR1 is WSHSY and CDR2 is SAAADI in the germline V gene.

The V gene is TRBV15, the J gene TRBJ2-3; tentative D call: TRBD2 (5 bases). CDR1 LNHNV and CDR2 YYDKDF come from the germline V gene (reference sequence). This CDR3 spans 16 amino acids. V lost 0 bases to trimming and J lost 0 bases, with 10 bases between them. The CDR3 coding sequence is TGTGCCACCAGCAGAGACTCCTGGGAGAGCACAGATACGCAGTATTTT. It specifies CATSRDSWESTDTQYF. Looking up the rest from reference TRBV15 and TRBJ2-3 gives the full variable domain: DAMVIQNPRYQVTQFGKPVTLSCSQTLNHNVMYWYQQKSSQAPKLLFHYYDKDFNNEADTPDNFQSRRPNTSFCFLDIRSPGLGDTAMYLCATSRDSWESTDTQYFGPGTRLTVL.

V and J are TRBV18 and TRBJ2-7; D unresolved. The germline CDR1 and CDR2 sequences are KGHSH and LQKENI. CDR3 length: 16 residues. The V end was cut by 3 bases, the J end by 6 bases, with 21 bases between. CDR3 residues: CASSPQDVGLSGEQYF. CDR3 bases: TGTGCCAGCTCACCTCAGGATGTAGGGCTCAGTGGCGAGCAGTACTTC.

V usage is TRBV18 and J usage is TRBJ2-5; D unresolved. Trimming shortened V by 2 bases and J by 2 bases, and 9 bases separated the two germline ends. From germline, CDR1 is KGHSH and CDR2 LQKENI. The CDR3 covers 14 residues. The CDR3: CASSPETLQETQYF. As DNA, the CDR3 is TGTGCCAGCTCACCAGAGACTCTTCAAGAGACCCAGTACTTC.

This clone has just one count. The rearrangement uses TRBV29-1 and TRBJ2-4; D not certain. Germline V gene lookup returns CDR1 SQVTM and CDR2 ANQGSEA. This CDR3 is built from 12 residues. The ends were cut back, 7 bases at V and 6 bases at J, with 13 bases in the middle. The CDR3 nucleotides read TGCAGCGCCCAGTTGCGCCGAAACATTCAGTACTTC. Protein product: CSAQLRRNIQYF.

The chain links TRBV18 to TRBJ2-7; 8 bases map to TRBD1. The CDR3 has 14 amino acids. Germline trimming cut 3 bases from V and 6 bases from J; bases unmatched to any gene: 7. The germline gives CDR1 KGHSH, CDR2 LQKENI. CDR3 amino acids: CASSPARTGSEQYF. The CDR3 region has the DNA TGTGCCAGCTCACCCGCCAGGACAGGGTCCGAGCAGTACTTC.

V gene TRBV27 combines with J gene TRBJ2-7; D could derive from TRBD1 or TRBD2 (6 bases each). The CDR3 loop spans 15 amino acids. Per the germline V gene, CDR1 is MNHEY and CDR2 is SMNVEV (reference sequence). V was cut by 1 base and J by 0 bases, with 10 bases left in between. The CDR3 sequence: CASSLWGANSYEQYF. As DNA, the CDR3 is TGTGCCAGCAGTTTATGGGGGGCCAACTCCTACGAGCAGTACTTC.

This sequence joins TRBV18 and TRBJ2-1; D call uncertain. The CDR3 extends over 17 amino acids. Trimming removed 1 base at V and 5 bases at J, with 18 bases between. Germline assignment: CDR1 KGHSH and CDR2 LQKENI. The CDR3 sequence is CASSPRAGSLPDNEQFF. The CDR3 nucleotides are TGTGCCAGCTCACCACGGGCAGGATCCCTACCCGACAATGAGCAGTTCTTC.